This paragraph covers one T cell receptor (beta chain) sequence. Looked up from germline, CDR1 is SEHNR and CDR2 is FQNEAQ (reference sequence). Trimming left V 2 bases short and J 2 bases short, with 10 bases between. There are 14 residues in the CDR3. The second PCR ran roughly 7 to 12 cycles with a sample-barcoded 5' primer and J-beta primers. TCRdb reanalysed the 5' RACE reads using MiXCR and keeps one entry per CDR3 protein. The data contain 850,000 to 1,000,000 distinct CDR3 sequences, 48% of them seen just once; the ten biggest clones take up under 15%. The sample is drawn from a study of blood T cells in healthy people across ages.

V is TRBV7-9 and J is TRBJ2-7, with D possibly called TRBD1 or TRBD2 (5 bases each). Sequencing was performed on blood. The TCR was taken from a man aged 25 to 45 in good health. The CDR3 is CASSLQPGPYEQYF. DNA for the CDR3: TGTGCCAGCAGCTTACAACCGGGACCCTACGAGCAGTACTTC.